This T cell receptor beta chain is drawn from a study of T-cell reconstitution after alpha-beta-depleted transplantation in children. Unique molecular identifiers were built into the TCRbeta library. MiXCR was run by TCRdb on the PCR reads, yielding one entry per CDR3 protein. The table records about 250,000 distinct CDR3 sequences, around 25% of them present only once. Per germline, CDR1 SGHRS and CDR2 YFSETQ. Trimming removed 0 bases from V and 8 bases from J, with 14 bases in between. The length of the CDR3 is 14 residues. This clonotype was obtained from a female patient younger than 10 who had a stem cell transplant for congenital amegakaryocytic thrombocytopenia, so the T cells may come from the graft donor. The specimen was PBMCs, mostly from graft donor cells, collected 360 days after TCRalphabeta/CD19-depleted stem cell transplant. V gene TRBV5-1 combines with J gene TRBJ1-1, with D possibly matching TRBD1 (5 bases). DNA of the CDR3: TGCGCCAGCAGCTTGGTGGGGGAAACCGTAGAAGCTTTCTTT. Translating it yields CASSLVGETVEAFF.